The TCR beta chain described here comes from a study of blood T cells in healthy people across ages. The study's findings and limits: Reliance upon unsorted PBMCs precluded definitive naive versus antigen-experienced comparison.

In regard to this clonotype: As yet, its antigen is unknown. With a much larger clone just one base away, this may be a read error.

Each sample yielded at least 5.5 micrograms of PBMC total RNA. A sample-barcoded 5' primer and a J-beta primer mix were used in a second PCR of roughly 7 to 12 cycles. TCRdb fed the 5' RACE reads into MiXCR, producing one record per CDR3 protein. There are approximately 680,000 distinct CDR3 sequences in the sample; about 30% occur only once, and 15% to 19% lies in the top ten. The TCR comes from a woman older than 75 in good health. Source material: blood.

The CDR3 DNA sequence: TGTGCCGGCAGTTTAAGCCCAGGACACCAAGAGACCCAGTACTTC. This translates into CAGSLSPGHQETQYF. This chain connects TRBV12-3 or TRBV12-4 to TRBJ2-5; D remains ambiguous. The CDR3 covers 15 residues.